This T cell receptor beta chain came from a study of T-cell reconstitution after alpha-beta-depleted transplantation in children. General study results and limits: A year had passed since transplant, and T-cell counts and diversity by then came mostly from newly produced T cells. Reported findings indicate that, about two months after transplant, alpha-beta T cells came from several hundred expanded clones, which were derived from non-depleted graft cells.

Unique molecular identifiers were incorporated when the TCRbeta library was constructed. TCRdb re-analysed the PCR reads in MiXCR, keeping a single row per CDR3 protein. Of about 900,000 distinct CDR3 sequences listed, roughly 31% were seen once; the top ten hold under 30%. Details on this clonotype: Its antigen is currently unknown.

CDR3 size: 14 residues. The germline V gene encodes CDR1 SGHRS and CDR2 YFSETQ. V gave up 3 bases and J gave up 3 bases, with 11 bases separating them. The chain combines TRBV5-1 with TRBJ2-3, with D possibly matching TRBD1 (6 bases). This TCR was sampled from a boy under two years old who had a stem cell transplant for SCID, so the T cells may come from the graft donor. Source: PBMCs, mostly from graft donor cells, taken 360 days after TCRalphabeta/CD19-depleted stem cell transplant. CDR3 in amino acids: CASSSFTGTDTQYF. For the CDR3, the DNA is TGCGCCAGCAGCTCATTTACAGGGACAGATACGCAGTATTTT.